The clone carrying this T cell receptor (beta chain) turned up a few times. Sequencing used immunoSEQ multiplex PCR; TCRdb keeps in-frame clones, though not all of them. The sample carries about 40,000 clones, more than 75% recorded once. This record comes from a study of memory CD4+ T cells and cytomegalovirus serostatus. The CDR3 spans 11 residues. Germline-derived CDR1 and CDR2 are GTSNPN and SVGIG (reference sequence). The V and J ends lost 8 bases and 0 bases respectively, with 7 bases between them. Single viable CD3+CD4+CD8-CD45RO+ cells were sorted as the memory CD4+ T cells. The specimen was memory CD4+ T cells from blood. This clonotype originated in an adult in good health and CMV-seronegative. This rearrangement joins TRBV30 to TRBJ1-1, with D maybe TRBD1 (6 bases). The CDR3 region is CARQVNTEAFF. CDR3 nucleotides: TGTGCCCGACAGGTGAACACTGAAGCTTTCTTT.